The clone carrying this T cell receptor beta chain appeared many times. Its matching antigen is unknown. This sample is part of a study of CD8 T cells in ankylosing spondylitis. Study-wide points: The study looked at matched synovial fluid samples from ankylosing spondylitis patients. Disease-linked clones were reported to be significantly enriched there. Disease-associated clones were CD8+ and fairly uncommon in peripheral blood. In reactive arthritis synovial fluid and blood, some motif variants had been reported before.

Quantitative 5'-RACE with molecular barcodes generated TCR beta libraries. TCRdb passed the 5' RACE reads through MiXCR, listing each CDR3 protein once. The table includes 100,000 to 150,000 distinct CDR3 sequences, 6% to 8.5% detected once. The germline V gene has CDR1 SGHTA and CDR2 FQGNSA. The CDR3 has 16 amino acids. V shed 2 bases and J shed 0 bases, with 13 bases lying between them. What was sequenced was blood, either unsorted or a sorted T cell fraction (not recorded which). The sequence was obtained from a male donor with ankylosing spondylitis or in good health (not recorded which). The chain has TRBV7-2 and TRBJ1-1, with D possibly being TRBD1 (5 bases). CDR3 nucleotide sequence: TGTGCCAGCAGCTTACTGGACCAGGGCATGAACACTGAAGCTTTCTTT. Translated: CASSLLDQGMNTEAFF.